The present entry profiles one TCR beta chain with its context. The repertoire was sequenced with immunoSEQ multiplex PCR; TCRdb's copy has only in-frame clones and lacks some. Found here are just under 5,000 clones, about 96% of them singletons; the top ten hold approximately 2.9%. The data were obtained in a study of chemoradiotherapy in HPV16-positive cancers. From germline, CDR1 is SGHTA and CDR2 FQGNSA. V was shortened by 0 bases and J by 5 bases, with 7 bases between the two germline ends. The CDR3 is made up of 13 amino acids. The chain is built from TRBV7-2 and TRBJ1-1, with D possibly being TRBD1 (5 bases). Here the sequenced sample was tumor tissue, taken from a patient who underwent chemoradiotherapy. The sequence came from a human donor with HPV-associated anogenital cancer. CDR3 in amino acids: CASSLARETEAFF. CDR3 sequence (DNA): TGTGCCAGCAGCTTAGCCAGGGAGACTGAAGCTTTCTTT.